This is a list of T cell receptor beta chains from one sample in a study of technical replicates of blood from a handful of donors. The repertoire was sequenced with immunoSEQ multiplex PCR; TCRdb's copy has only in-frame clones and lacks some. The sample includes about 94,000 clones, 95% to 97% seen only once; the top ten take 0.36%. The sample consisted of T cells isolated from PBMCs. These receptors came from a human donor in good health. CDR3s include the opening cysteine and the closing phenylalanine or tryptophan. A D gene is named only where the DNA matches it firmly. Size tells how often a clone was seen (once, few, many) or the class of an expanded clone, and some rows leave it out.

CDR3aa: CASRYRRESYEQFF; CDR3nt: TGTGCCAGCAGGTATCGGCGGGAGAGCTATGAGCAGTTCTTC; j_gene: TRBJ2-1; d_gene: TRBD2; v_gene: TRBV6-5; abundance: NA
CDR3aa: CASSLTSGSIQGTQYF; CDR3nt: TGCGCCAGCAGCCTTACTAGCGGGAGTATTCAAGGGACCCAGTACTTC; j_gene: TRBJ2-5; d_gene: TRBD2; v_gene: TRBV5-1; abundance: NA
CDR3aa: CAISEAPGNYGYTF; CDR3nt: TGTGCCATCAGTGAGGCCCCAGGGAACTATGGCTACACCTTC; j_gene: TRBJ1-2; d_gene: NA; v_gene: TRBV10-3; abundance: NA
CDR3aa: CASSPRTGYTGELFF; CDR3nt: TGTGCCAGCAGCCCTCGGACAGGATACACCGGGGAGCTGTTTTTT; j_gene: TRBJ2-2; d_gene: TRBD1; v_gene: TRBV11-2; abundance: NA
CDR3aa: CASSESTGVGNEQYF; CDR3nt: TGCGCCAGCAGTGAGTCGACAGGGGTAGGGAACGAGCAGTACTTC; j_gene: TRBJ2-7; d_gene: TRBD1; v_gene: TRBV10-2; abundance: NA
CDR3aa: CASTHPGYTEAFF; CDR3nt: TGTGCCAGTACCCATCCCGGGTACACTGAAGCTTTCTTT; j_gene: TRBJ1-1; d_gene: NA; v_gene: TRBV19; abundance: once
CDR3aa: CASSSSGKIYEQYF; CDR3nt: TGTGCCAGCAGTTCTTCCGGGAAGATCTACGAGCAGTACTTC; j_gene: TRBJ2-7; d_gene: NA; v_gene: TRBV6-5; abundance: NA
CDR3aa: CASSLYNEQFF; CDR3nt: TGTGCCAGCAGCCTTTACAATGAGCAGTTCTTC; j_gene: TRBJ2-1; d_gene: NA; v_gene: TRBV27; abundance: NA
CDR3aa: CASSYRVLDTQYF; CDR3nt: TGTGCCAGCAGTTACAGGGTTTTAGATACGCAGTATTTT; j_gene: TRBJ2-3; d_gene: NA; v_gene: TRBV28; abundance: NA
CDR3aa: CASSLTSLGNEQFF; CDR3nt: TGTGCCAGCAGCCTCACGAGTCTAGGCAATGAGCAGTTCTTC; j_gene: TRBJ2-1; d_gene: NA; v_gene: TRBV7-3; abundance: NA
CDR3aa: CASSNHGDMDQPQHF; CDR3nt: TGTGCCAGTAGTAATCATGGGGACATGGATCAGCCCCAGCATTTT; j_gene: TRBJ1-5; d_gene: NA; v_gene: TRBV19; abundance: once
CDR3aa: CASSSSGRTHNEQFF; CDR3nt: TGTGCCAGCAGTTCTAGCGGGAGAACACACAATGAGCAGTTCTTC; j_gene: TRBJ2-1; d_gene: TRBD2; v_gene: TRBV5-4; abundance: NA
CDR3aa: CASAKAGGKETQYF; CDR3nt: TGTGCCAGCGCCAAGGCAGGGGGTAAAGAGACCCAGTACTTC; j_gene: TRBJ2-5; d_gene: TRBD1; v_gene: TRBV6-6; abundance: NA
CDR3aa: CSVHSGTGYDYGYTF; CDR3nt: TGCAGCGTCCACTCCGGGACAGGGTATGACTATGGCTACACCTTC; j_gene: TRBJ1-2; d_gene: TRBD1; v_gene: TRBV29-1; abundance: NA
CDR3aa: CASSGKREGFNEQFF; CDR3nt: TGTGCCAGCAGTGGAAAGCGGGAGGGCTTCAATGAGCAGTTCTTC; j_gene: TRBJ2-1; d_gene: TRBD2; v_gene: TRBV7-3; abundance: NA
CDR3aa: CASSPWFSGKDGTDTQYF; CDR3nt: TGTGCCAGCTCACCTTGGTTTAGCGGGAAGGATGGCACAGATACGCAGTATTTT; j_gene: TRBJ2-3; d_gene: TRBD2; v_gene: TRBV18; abundance: NA
CDR3aa: CASIGGNLDTQYF; CDR3nt: TGTGCCAGCATTGGCGGGAACTTGGATACGCAGTATTTT; j_gene: TRBJ2-3; d_gene: NA; v_gene: TRBV2; abundance: NA